A selection of T cell receptor beta chains follows, all from one sample in a study of blood T cell repertoires in COVID-19. The method was immunoSEQ multiplex PCR; TCRdb's version includes in-frame clones alone and lacks a portion of them. The sample holds fewer than 300,000 clones; around nine tenths are singletons and the top ten take about 9.2%. The sequenced sample was peripheral blood. The origin of the receptors is a man aged 35 to 55 who had recovered from COVID-19. The CDR3 runs from the conserved cysteine through the conserved F or W.

V	CDR3
TRBV19	CASSLRQGRPTGELFF
TRBV9	CASSVFGTGGLQFF
TRBV10-2	CASSGTSGGYEQYF
TRBV13	CASSIQGIRLYGYTF
TRBV2	CASPPSIAGVVTDTQYF
TRBV2	CASGLAGAGLQYF
TRBV5-1	CASSSHATSGKLSYEQYF
TRBV3-1/TRBV3-2	CASSPLGGSADGYTF
TRBV6-4	CASSASREVEEQFF
TRBV19	CASSTDKGNTIYF
TRBV2	CASSKLAGEGEQFF
TRBV2	CATQGQGRETQYF
TRBV5-4	CASSINRGRGNTEAFF
TRBV7-2	CASSSLAGGRRGEKLFF
TRBV19	CASSIRRGSGSRSYNEQFF
TRBV3-1/TRBV3-2	CAPGTGETEEAFF
TRBV11-1	CASSLGQNYGYTF
TRBV2	CASSETVRDIQYF
TRBV18	CASSPRVSNYSNQPQHF
TRBV7-9	CASSPGQGSIISRWKLFF
TRBV19	CASTADGGGTEQYF
TRBV24-1	CATSDSAPGVTGELFF
TRBV12-3/TRBV12-4	CASVRVDGGTQYF
TRBV4-1	CASSQDRLAGAVEGNEQFF
TRBV29-1	CSVGQRFGGYGYTF
TRBV27	CASSRNRDRPTEAFF
TRBV28	CASSFGQKAYTF
TRBV6-5	CASTNTVMNTEAFF